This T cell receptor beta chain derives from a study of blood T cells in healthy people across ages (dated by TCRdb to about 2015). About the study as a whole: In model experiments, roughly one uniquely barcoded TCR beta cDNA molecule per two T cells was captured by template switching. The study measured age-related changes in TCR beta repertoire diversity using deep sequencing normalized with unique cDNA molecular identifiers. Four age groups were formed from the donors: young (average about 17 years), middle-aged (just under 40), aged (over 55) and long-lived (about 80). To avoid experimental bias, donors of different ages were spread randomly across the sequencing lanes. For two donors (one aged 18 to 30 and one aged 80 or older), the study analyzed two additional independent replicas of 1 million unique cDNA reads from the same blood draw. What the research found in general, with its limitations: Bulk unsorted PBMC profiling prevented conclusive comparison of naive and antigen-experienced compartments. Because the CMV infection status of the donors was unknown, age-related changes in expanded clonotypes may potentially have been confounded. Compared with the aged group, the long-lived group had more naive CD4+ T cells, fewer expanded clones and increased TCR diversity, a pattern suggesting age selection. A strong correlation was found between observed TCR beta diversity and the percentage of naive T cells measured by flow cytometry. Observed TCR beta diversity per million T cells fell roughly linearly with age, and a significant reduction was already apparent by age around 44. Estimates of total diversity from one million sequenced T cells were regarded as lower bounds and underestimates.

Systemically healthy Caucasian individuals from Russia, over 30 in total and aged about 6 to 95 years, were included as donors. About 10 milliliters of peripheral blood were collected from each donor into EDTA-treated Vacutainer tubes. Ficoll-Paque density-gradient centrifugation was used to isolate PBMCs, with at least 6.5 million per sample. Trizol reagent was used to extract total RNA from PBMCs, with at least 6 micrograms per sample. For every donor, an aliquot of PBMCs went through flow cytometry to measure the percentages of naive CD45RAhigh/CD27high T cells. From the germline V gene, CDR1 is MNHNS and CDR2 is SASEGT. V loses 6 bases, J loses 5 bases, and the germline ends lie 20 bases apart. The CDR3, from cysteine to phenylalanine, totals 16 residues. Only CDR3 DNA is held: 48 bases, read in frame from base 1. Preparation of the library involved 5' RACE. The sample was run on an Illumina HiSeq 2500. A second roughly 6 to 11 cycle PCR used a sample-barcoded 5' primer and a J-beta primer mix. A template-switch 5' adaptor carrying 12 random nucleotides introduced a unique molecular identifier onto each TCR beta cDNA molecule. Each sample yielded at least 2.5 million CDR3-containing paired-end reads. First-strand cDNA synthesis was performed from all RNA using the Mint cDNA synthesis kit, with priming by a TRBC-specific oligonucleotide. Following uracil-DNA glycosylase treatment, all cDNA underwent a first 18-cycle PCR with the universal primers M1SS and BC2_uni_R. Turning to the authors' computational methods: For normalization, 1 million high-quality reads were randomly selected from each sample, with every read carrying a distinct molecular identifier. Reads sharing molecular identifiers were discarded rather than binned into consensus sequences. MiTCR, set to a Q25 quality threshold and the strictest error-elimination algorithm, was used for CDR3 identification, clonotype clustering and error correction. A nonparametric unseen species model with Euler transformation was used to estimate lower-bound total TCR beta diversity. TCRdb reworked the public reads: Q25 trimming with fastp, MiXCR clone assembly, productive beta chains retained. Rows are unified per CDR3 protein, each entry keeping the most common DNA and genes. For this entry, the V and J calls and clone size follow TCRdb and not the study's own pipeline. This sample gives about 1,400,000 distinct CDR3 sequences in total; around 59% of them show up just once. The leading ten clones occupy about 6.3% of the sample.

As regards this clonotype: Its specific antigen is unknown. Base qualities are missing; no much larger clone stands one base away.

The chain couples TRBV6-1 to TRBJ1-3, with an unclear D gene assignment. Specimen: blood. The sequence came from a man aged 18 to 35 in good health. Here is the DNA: TGTGCCAGCAGCGAACGATGGAGTCCCCGAAGAAACACCATATATTTT. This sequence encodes CASSERWSPRRNTIYF.